These 22 T cell receptor beta chains came from one sample sequenced in a study of identical twins (dated by TCRdb to the mid-2010s). The library was produced with 5' RACE. Sequencer: Illumina HiSeq 2000. TCRdb reanalyzed the raw reads on its own, using fastp at Q25 for trimming and MiXCR for clone calling, and kept in-frame beta chains. Each entry merges the rows of one CDR3 protein and shows their most common DNA and genes. For this sample there are about 890,000 distinct CDR3 sequences; 9% to 15% appear just once. The biggest ten clones account for roughly 1.6% of the sample. These data were likewise used in another study, on yellow fever vaccine responses in identical twins.

The sequencing input was PBMCs. These receptors all stem from a woman younger than 35 in good health.

This clonotype has a count of ten or more. This rearrangement joins TRBV12-3 or TRBV12-4 to TRBJ2-1; D might be TRBD1 (5 bases). With 5 bases removed from V and 8 bases from J, the gap between germline ends came to 19 bases. This CDR3 has 15 residues. The CDR3 coding sequence is TGTGCCAGCAGTAAGGGGAATCAGGTTGGGGATGAGCAGTTCTTC. It encodes CASSKGNQVGDEQFF.

V gene TRBV19 combines with J gene TRBJ2-5; TRBD2 agrees at 8 bases. Germline V gene sequence: CDR1 LNHDA, CDR2 SQIVND (reference sequence). The CDR3 has 15 amino acids. With V trimmed by 4 bases and J by 4 bases, 8 bases remained unmatched. This chain's CDR3 is CASSTRTSLGETQYF. CDR3 bases: TGTGCCAGTAGTACCCGGACTAGCCTTGGAGAGACCCAGTACTTC.

This clonotype was observed a handful of times. In nucleotides, the CDR3 is TGTGCCAGCAGCTTAACCCCGCAAGAGACCCAGTACTTC. Translating it yields CASSLTPQETQYF. The J gene is TRBJ2-5, the V gene TRBV7-9; D gene unclear. This CDR3 region has 13 residues. The germline V gene encodes CDR1 SEHNR and CDR2 FQNEAQ (reference sequence). Trimming took 2 bases from V and 2 from J, leaving 6 bases between them.

The chain uses TRBV27 and TRBJ2-4; the D gene is possibly TRBD2 (6 bases). Germline CDR1 and CDR2: MNHEY and SMNVEV (reference sequence). Trimming stripped 6 bases from V and 16 bases from J, with 16 bases between. The length of the CDR3 is 11 residues. The CDR3 bases are TGTGCCAGCAGCCATGGGGGGACGGAATACTTC. This encodes CASSHGGTEYF.

This clonotype occurred many times. The chain is built from TRBV20-1 and TRBJ2-5; D not certain. From germline, CDR1 is DFQATT and CDR2 SNEGSKA (reference sequence). The CDR3 is 14 amino acids. The ends were cut back, 6 bases at V and 2 bases at J, with 16 bases in the middle. The CDR3 loop reads CSATPENGQETQYF. CDR3 sequence (DNA): TGCAGTGCCACTCCCGAAAATGGGCAAGAGACCCAGTACTTC.

This clonotype occurred a few times. The chain uses TRBV18 and TRBJ1-1; possible D gene TRBD1, 6 bases. This CDR3 spans 13 amino acids. Looked up from germline, CDR1 is KGHSH and CDR2 is LQKENI. Trimming removed 11 bases from V and 3 bases from J, with 16 bases in between. The CDR3 loop is CAPSKNRDTEAFF. The CDR3 nucleotides are TGTGCCCCCTCGAAGAACAGGGACACTGAAGCTTTCTTT.

This clonotype was counted many times. The chain has TRBV5-1 and TRBJ2-3, with D hard to call. Germline CDR1 is SGHRS and CDR2 is YFSETQ. The V end was cut by 4 bases, the J end by 4 bases, with 16 bases between. This CDR3 comprises 15 residues. Here the CDR3 DNA reads TGCGCCAGCAGCCTACCGGCGGATACAGCAGATACGCAGTATTTT. Translated: CASSLPADTADTQYF.

This clonotype has more than one count but fewer than ten. The gene calls are TRBV6-5 and TRBJ1-5; D call uncertain. CDR1 MNHEY and CDR2 SVGAGI come from the germline V gene. This CDR3 is 15 amino acids long. V was clipped by 1 base and J by 3 bases, with 10 bases between them. CDR3: CASSYYLGVNQPQHF. CDR3 DNA sequence: TGTGCCAGCAGTTACTACCTGGGCGTCAATCAGCCCCAGCATTTT.

The CDR3 sequence is CASSYAGTDSYNEQFF. The CDR3 DNA reads TGTGCCAGCAGTTACGCCGGGACAGACTCCTACAATGAGCAGTTCTTC. This chain connects TRBV6-5 to TRBJ2-1, with 7 bases fitting TRBD1. Germline V lookup: CDR1 MNHEY, CDR2 SVGAGI. This CDR3 region has 16 residues. The V and J ends lost 2 bases and 0 bases, in that order; junction bases with no gene match: 4.

This clonotype was seen only a few times. This chain links TRBV12-3 or TRBV12-4 with TRBJ1-1; D is perhaps TRBD1 (5 bases). Deletions cut 6 bases from V and 4 bases from J, with 18 bases between. The CDR3 has 15 amino acids. Here the CDR3 reads CASSSTEGLGTEAFF. The DNA for the CDR3 is TGTGCCAGCAGCTCGACTGAGGGGCTGGGCACTGAAGCTTTCTTT.

In this sample, this clonotype turned up many times. The chain has TRBV20-1 and TRBJ2-2; TRBD2 agrees at 13 bases. This CDR3 region has 16 residues. The V gene end was trimmed by 5 bases and the J gene end by 5 bases; junction bases not matched to a gene: 8. Germline CDR1 is DFQATT and CDR2 is SNEGSKA (reference sequence). The CDR3 bases are TGCAGTGCTCGGACTAGCGGGAGCGAGGGAACCGGGGAGCTGTTTTTT. It is translated as CSARTSGSEGTGELFF.

The gene calls are TRBV5-1 and TRBJ1-5; D remains ambiguous. The ends were cut back, 4 bases at V and 0 bases at J, with 11 bases in the middle. The CDR3 is 15 residues long. Germline CDR1 is SGHRS and CDR2 is YFSETQ. CDR3 amino acids: CASSTNPGSNQPQHF. In DNA, the CDR3 is TGCGCCAGCAGCACCAACCCCGGTAGCAATCAGCCCCAGCATTTT.

In this sample, this clonotype turned up many times. The chain uses TRBV2 and TRBJ2-7; no definite D call. V dropped 6 bases and J dropped 1 base, with 19 bases sitting between them. The CDR3 has 16 residues. Germline CDR1 reads SNHLY; CDR2 reads FYNNEI. This chain's CDR3 is CASREYGQASSYEQYF. The CDR3 DNA is TGTGCCAGCAGAGAGTATGGGCAGGCTTCATCCTACGAGCAGTACTTC.

The rearrangement uses TRBV20-1 and TRBJ2-7; 11 nucleotides match TRBD2. The V segment lost 0 bases and the J segment 3 bases; nucleotides outside the gene matches: 10. This CDR3 is built from 17 residues. Germline CDR1 and CDR2: DFQATT and SNEGSKA (reference sequence). The CDR3 sequence is CSARDRSGTSGLYEQYV. CDR3 bases: TGCAGTGCTAGAGATCGAAGCGGGACTAGCGGCCTCTACGAGCAGTACGTC.

V is TRBV25-1 and J is TRBJ2-1, with D possibly matching TRBD2 (5 bases). With 4 bases removed from V and 2 bases from J, the gap between germline ends came to 15 bases. CDR1 is MGHDK and CDR2 is SYGVNS in the germline V gene. There are 16 residues in the CDR3. CDR3 sequence: CASSGENQRTYNEQFF. The CDR3, as DNA: TGTGCCAGCAGTGGGGAAAACCAGCGGACCTACAATGAGCAGTTCTTC.

The chain has TRBV27 and TRBJ1-1; D not resolved. Trimming removed 5 bases at V and 1 base at J, with 11 bases between. Germline V gives CDR1 MNHEY, CDR2 SMNVEV (reference sequence). This CDR3 is built from 14 residues. Here the CDR3 DNA reads TGTGCCAGCAGTCCCCTAGTGCGGAACACTGAAGCTTTCTTT. Protein: CASSPLVRNTEAFF.

J is TRBJ2-4 and V is TRBV5-1; 7 bases match TRBD1. Germline loops: CDR1 SGHRS, CDR2 YFSETQ. The CDR3 has 17 residues. V shed 4 bases, J shed 0 bases, and the junction held 10 bases outside the gene matches. CDR3 coding DNA: TGCGCCAGCAGCGGATCGGACCAGGGGGTAGCCAAAAACATTCAGTACTTC. Protein product: CASSGSDQGVAKNIQYF.

This clonotype was seen more than once but under ten times. The chain joins TRBV5-1 to TRBJ2-3; D is possibly TRBD2 (5 bases). The germline gives CDR1 SGHRS, CDR2 YFSETQ. V was clipped by 6 bases and J by 2 bases, with 13 bases between them. The CDR3 totals 14 residues. The CDR3 DNA reads TGCGCCAGCACCTTAGGAGGCCTCACAGATACGCAGTATTTT. It encodes CASTLGGLTDTQYF.

This clonotype occurred a few times. This chain links TRBV15 with TRBJ2-2; 15 bases line up with TRBD2. The V gene end was trimmed by 3 bases and the J gene end by 8 bases; junction bases not matched to a gene: 4. CDR1 is LNHNV and CDR2 is YYDKDF in the germline V gene (reference sequence). The CDR3 covers 16 residues. Written as DNA, the CDR3 is TGTGCCACCAGCAGGGGACTAGCGGGGGGCCTTGGGGAGCTGTTTTTT. This gives the protein CATSRGLAGGLGELFF.

This clonotype was seen many times. The chain combines TRBV5-6 with TRBJ2-7; D gene ambiguous. CDR1 is SGHDT, CDR2 YYEEEE, per germline. Between the trimmed V and J ends, which lost 1 base and 3 bases, there was a span of 5 bases. The CDR3 contains 12 residues. CDR3 in amino acids: CASSLFRYEQYV. The CDR3 DNA reads as TGTGCCAGCAGCTTGTTTCGCTACGAGCAGTACGTC.

This clonotype was seen only a few times. The rearrangement uses TRBV24-1 and TRBJ2-2; D uncertain. Germline V gene sequence: CDR1 KGHDR, CDR2 SFDVKD. The V and J ends lost 5 bases and 5 bases respectively, with 8 bases between them. The CDR3 runs to 13 residues. The CDR3 coding sequence is TGTGCCACCAGTGCGCAAGGAACCGGGGAGCTGTTTTTT. The encoded protein is CATSAQGTGELFF.

This clonotype has ten or more counts. J is TRBJ2-2 and V is TRBV3-1, with D possibly matching TRBD1 (6 bases). V dropped 1 base and J dropped 5 bases, with 11 bases sitting between them. Germline V gene lookup returns CDR1 LGHDT and CDR2 YNNKEL (reference sequence). This CDR3 comprises 15 residues. CDR3 amino acids: CASSQGWQGTGELFF. In DNA form, the CDR3 reads TGTGCCAGCAGCCAAGGTTGGCAGGGGACCGGGGAGCTGTTTTTT.